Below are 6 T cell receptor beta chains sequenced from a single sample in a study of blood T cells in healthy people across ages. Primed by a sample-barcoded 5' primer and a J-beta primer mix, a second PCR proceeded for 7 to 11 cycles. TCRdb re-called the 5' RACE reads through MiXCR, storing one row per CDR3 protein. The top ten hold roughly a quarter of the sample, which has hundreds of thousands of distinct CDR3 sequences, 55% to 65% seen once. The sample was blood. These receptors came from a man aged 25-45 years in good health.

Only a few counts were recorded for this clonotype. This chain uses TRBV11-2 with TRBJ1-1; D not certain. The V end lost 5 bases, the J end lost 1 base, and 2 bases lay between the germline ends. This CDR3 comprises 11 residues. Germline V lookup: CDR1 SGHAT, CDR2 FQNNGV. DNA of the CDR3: TGTGCCAGCAGCGGGAACACTGAAGCTTTCTTT. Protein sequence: CASSGNTEAFF.

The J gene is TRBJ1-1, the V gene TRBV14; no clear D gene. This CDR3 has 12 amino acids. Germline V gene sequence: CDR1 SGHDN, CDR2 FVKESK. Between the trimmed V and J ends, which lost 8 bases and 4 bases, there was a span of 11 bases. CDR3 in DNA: TGTGCCAGCCCATCCGGGGTCACTGAAGCTTTCTTT. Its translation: CASPSGVTEAFF.

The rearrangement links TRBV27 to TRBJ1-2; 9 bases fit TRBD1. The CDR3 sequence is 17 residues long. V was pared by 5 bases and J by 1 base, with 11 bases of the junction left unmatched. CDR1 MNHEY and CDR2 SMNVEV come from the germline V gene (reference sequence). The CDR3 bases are TGTGCCAGCAGTCCGCCGTTCTCGGGACAGGGTAACTATGGCTACACCTTC. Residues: CASSPPFSGQGNYGYTF.

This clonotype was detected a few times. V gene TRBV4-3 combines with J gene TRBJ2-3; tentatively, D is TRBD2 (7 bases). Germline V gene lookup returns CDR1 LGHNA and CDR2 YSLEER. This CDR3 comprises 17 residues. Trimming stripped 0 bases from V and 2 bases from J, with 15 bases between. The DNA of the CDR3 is TGCGCCAGCAGCCAAGAGCCGGCGGGGGCCGCCACAGATACGCAGTATTTT. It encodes CASSQEPAGAATDTQYF.

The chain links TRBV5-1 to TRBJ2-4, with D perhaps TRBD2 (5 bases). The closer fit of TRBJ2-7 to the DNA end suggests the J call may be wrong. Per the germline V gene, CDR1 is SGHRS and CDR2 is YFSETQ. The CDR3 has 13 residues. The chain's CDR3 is CASSDGETYEQYF. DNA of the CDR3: TGCGCCAGCTCCGACGGGGAGACCTACGAGCAGTACTTC.

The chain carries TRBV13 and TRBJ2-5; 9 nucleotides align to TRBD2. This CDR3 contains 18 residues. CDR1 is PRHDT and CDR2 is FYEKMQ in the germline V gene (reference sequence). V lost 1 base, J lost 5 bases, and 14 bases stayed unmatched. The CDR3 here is CASSLAAGGSIRSETQYF. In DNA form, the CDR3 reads TGTGCCAGCAGCTTAGCAGCGGGGGGCAGTATCCGGTCGGAGACCCAGTACTTC.